This entry concerns a single T cell receptor beta chain. Its target is not known. The source of the sample is a study of Ad26.COV2.S vaccination and SARS-CoV-2 variants. Study as a whole: Ad26.COV2.S was injected intramuscularly once or twice, 56 days apart.

Method: immunoSEQ multiplex PCR; TCRdb's copy keeps in-frame clones and lacks some. The sample has some 480,000 clones, about 83% seen once. Regarding the study as a whole: Responses of spike-specific T cells (both CD8+ and CD4+) reportedly showed substantial breadth after vaccination.

The treatment is: around 19 received Ad26.COV2.S at low or high dose, single or two shots; about 5 received placebo; per-sample allocation not given. After the first vaccine or placebo injection, samples were drawn on day 63. Ad26 vector vaccine expressed Wuhan-strain SARS-CoV-2 spike. Sequenced material: peripheral blood, taken in a trial of Ad26.COV2.S vaccine versus placebo. The source of this sequence is a person aged 18-65 years who received the Ad26.COV2.S COVID-19 vaccine or a placebo.

This CDR3 is CASSTDREVTEAFF. The CDR3 nucleotides are TGTGCCAGCAGTACTGACAGGGAAGTGACTGAAGCTTTCTTT. The chain joins TRBV27 to TRBJ1-1, with 7 bases lining up with TRBD1. V lost 5 bases and J lost 5; bases outside the gene matches: 8. The CDR3 extends over 14 amino acids. Germline V gene lookup returns CDR1 MNHEY and CDR2 SMNVEV (reference sequence).